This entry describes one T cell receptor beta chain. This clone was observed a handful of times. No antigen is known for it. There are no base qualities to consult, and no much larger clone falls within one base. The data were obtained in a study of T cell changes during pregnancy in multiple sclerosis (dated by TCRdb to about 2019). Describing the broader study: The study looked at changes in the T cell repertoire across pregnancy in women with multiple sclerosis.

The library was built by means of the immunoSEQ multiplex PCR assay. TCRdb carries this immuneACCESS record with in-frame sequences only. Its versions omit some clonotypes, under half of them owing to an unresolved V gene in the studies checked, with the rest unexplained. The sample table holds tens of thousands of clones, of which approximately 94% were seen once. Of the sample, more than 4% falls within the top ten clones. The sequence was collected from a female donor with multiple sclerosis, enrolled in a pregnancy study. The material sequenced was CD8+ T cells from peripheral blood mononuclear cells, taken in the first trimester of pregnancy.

The DNA is TGTGCCAGCAGGCCACAGGGGTGGGGCAATCAGCCCCAGCATTTT. Translated, this gives CASRPQGWGNQPQHF. This chain joins TRBV6-5 to TRBJ1-5, with TRBD1 identical over 7 junction bases. Based on the germline V gene, the CDR1 and CDR2 sequences are MNHEY and SVGAGI. Relative to germline, V is missing 6 bases and J is missing 2 bases, with 7 bases of the junction outside any gene match. Inclusive of the bounding cysteine and phenylalanine, the CDR3 is 15 residues long. Only the CDR3 part of the read is kept: 45 bases, read in frame from the first base.